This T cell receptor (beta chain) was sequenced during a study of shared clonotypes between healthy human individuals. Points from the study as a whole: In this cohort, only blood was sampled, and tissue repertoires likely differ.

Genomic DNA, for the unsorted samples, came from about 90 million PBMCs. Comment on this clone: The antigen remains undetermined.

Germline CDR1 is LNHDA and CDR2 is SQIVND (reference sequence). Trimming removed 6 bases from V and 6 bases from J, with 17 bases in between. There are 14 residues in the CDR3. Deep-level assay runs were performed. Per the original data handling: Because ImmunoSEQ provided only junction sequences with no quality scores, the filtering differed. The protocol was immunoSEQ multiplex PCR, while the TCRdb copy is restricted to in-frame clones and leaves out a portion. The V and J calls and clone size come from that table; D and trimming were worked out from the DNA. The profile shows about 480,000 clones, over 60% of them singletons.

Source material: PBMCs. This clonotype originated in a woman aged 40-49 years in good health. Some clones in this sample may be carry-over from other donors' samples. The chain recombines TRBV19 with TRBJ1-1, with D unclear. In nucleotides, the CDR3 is TGTGCCAGTAGACCTCCGGGTAGGATCCCTGAAGCTTTCTTT. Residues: CASRPPGRIPEAFF.